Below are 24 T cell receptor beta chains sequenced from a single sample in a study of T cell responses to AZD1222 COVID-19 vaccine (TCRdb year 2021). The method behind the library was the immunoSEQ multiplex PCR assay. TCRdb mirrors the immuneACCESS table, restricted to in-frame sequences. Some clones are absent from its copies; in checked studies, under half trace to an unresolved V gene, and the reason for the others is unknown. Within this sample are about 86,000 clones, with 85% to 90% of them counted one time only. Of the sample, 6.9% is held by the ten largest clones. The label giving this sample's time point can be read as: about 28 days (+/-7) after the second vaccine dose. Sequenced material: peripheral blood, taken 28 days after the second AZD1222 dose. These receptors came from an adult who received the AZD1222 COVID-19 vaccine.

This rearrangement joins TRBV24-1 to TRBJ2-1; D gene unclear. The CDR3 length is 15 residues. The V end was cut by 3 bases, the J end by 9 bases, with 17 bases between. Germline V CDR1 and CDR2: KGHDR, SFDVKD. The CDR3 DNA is TGTGCCACCAGTGATCCCCGTCTAGTCAGCAGTGAGCAGTTCTTC. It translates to CATSDPRLVSSEQFF.

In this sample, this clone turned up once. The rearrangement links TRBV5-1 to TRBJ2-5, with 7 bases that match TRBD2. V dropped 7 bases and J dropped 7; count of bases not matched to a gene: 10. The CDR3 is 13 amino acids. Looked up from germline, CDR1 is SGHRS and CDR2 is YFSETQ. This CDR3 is CASSPTGEGTQYF. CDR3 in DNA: TGCGCCAGCTCCCCGACCGGGGAGGGGACCCAGTACTTC.

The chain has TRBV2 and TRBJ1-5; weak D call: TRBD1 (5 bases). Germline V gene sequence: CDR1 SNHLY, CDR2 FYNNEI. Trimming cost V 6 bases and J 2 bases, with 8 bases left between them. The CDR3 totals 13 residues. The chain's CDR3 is CASRGDGNQPQHF. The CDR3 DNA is TGTGCCAGCAGAGGGGACGGCAATCAGCCCCAGCATTTT.

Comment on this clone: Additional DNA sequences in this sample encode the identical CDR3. The CDR3 region has the DNA TGTGCCAGCTCACCCGGACAGAACACTGAAGCTTTCTTT. As protein: CASSPGQNTEAFF. The chain couples TRBV18 to TRBJ1-1; perhaps TRBD1 as D (5 bases). V lost 3 bases, J lost 1 base, and 6 bases lay in between. The germline CDR1 and CDR2 sequences are KGHSH and LQKENI. The CDR3 totals 13 residues.

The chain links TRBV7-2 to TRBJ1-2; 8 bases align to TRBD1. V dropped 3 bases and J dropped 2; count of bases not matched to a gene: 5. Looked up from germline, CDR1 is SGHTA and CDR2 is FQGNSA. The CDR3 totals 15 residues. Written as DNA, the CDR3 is TGTGCCAGCAGCTTTCAGGGGGCGCCAAACTATGGCTACACCTTC. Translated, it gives CASSFQGAPNYGYTF.

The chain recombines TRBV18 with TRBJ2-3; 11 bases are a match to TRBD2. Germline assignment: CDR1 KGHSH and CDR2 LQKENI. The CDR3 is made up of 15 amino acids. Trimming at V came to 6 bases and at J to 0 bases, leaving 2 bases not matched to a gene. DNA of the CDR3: TGTGCCAGCTCCCGGACTAGCGGGAGCACAGATACGCAGTATTTT. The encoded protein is CASSRTSGSTDTQYF. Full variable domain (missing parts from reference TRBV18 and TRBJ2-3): NAGVMQNPRHLVRRRGQEARLRCSPMKGHSHVYWYRQLPEEGLKFMVYLQKENIIDESGMPKERFSAEFPKEGPSILRIQQVVRGDSAAYFCASSRTSGSTDTQYFGPGTRLTVL.

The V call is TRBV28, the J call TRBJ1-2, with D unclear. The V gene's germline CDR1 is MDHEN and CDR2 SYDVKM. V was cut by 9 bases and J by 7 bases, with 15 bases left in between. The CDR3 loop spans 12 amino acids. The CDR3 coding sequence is TGTGCCAGTCGTGGAGGGCTCGGTGGCTACACCTTC. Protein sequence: CASRGGLGGYTF.

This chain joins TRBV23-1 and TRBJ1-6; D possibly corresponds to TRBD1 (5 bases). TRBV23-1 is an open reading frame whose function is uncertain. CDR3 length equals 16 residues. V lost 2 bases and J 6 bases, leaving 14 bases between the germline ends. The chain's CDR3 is CASSQIRRDLNSPLHF. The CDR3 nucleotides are TGCGCCAGCAGTCAAATCCGCCGGGACCTTAATTCACCCCTCCACTTT.

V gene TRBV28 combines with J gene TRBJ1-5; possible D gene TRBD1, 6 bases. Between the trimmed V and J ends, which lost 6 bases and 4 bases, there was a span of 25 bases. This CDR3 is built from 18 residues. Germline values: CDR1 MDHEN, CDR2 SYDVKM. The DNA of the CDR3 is TGTGCCAGCAGCCGGAGGGGGACGGACAGTCTCCAGAATCAGCCCCAGCATTTT. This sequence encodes CASSRRGTDSLQNQPQHF.

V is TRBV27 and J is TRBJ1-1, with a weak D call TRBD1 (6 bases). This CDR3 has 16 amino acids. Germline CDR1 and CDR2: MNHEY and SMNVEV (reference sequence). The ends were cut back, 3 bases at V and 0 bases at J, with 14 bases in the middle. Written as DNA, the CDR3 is TGTGCCAGCAGTTTTCGGGGGGCAGGGTTGAACACTGAAGCTTTCTTT. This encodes CASSFRGAGLNTEAFF.

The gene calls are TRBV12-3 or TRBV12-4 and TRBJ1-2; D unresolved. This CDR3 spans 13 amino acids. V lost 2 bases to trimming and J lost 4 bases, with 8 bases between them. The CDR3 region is CASSLLGFYGYTF. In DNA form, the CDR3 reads TGTGCCAGCAGTTTACTAGGGTTCTATGGCTACACCTTC.

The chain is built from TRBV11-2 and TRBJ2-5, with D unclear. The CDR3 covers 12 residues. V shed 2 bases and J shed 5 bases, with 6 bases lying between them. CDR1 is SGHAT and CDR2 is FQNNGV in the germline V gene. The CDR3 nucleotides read TGTGCCAGCAGCTTATTTAGGGAGACCCAGTACTTC. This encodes CASSLFRETQYF.

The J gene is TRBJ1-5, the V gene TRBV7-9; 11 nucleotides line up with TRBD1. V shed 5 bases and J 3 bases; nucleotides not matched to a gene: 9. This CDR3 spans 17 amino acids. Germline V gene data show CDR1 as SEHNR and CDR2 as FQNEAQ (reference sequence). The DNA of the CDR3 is TGTGCCAGCAGCATGGACAGGGGGCTGGGGAACAATCAGCCCCAGCATTTT. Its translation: CASSMDRGLGNNQPQHF.

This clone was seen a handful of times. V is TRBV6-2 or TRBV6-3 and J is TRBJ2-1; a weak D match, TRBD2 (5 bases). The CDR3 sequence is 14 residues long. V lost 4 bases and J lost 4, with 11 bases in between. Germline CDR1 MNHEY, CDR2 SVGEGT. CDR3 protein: CASSFSGEYNEQFF. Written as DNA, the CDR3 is TGTGCCAGCAGTTTTTCCGGGGAGTACAATGAGCAGTTCTTC.

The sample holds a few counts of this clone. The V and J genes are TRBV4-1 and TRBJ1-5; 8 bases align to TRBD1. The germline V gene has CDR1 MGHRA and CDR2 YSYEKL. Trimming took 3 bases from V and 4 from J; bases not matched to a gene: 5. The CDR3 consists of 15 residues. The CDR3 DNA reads TGCGCCAGCAGCCACCTGGGACAGGTAAATCAGCCCCAGCATTTT. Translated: CASSHLGQVNQPQHF.

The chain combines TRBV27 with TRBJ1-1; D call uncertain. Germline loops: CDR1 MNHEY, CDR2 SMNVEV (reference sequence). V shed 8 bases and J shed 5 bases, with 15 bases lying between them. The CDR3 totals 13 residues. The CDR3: CASSTFRGTEAFF. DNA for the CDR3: TGTGCCAGCTCCACCTTTCGGGGAACTGAAGCTTTCTTT.

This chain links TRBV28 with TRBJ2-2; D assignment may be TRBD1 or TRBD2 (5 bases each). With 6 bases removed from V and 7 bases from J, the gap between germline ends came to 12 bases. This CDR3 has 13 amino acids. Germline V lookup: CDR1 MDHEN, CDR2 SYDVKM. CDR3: CASSQRGVGELFF. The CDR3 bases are TGTGCCAGCAGCCAGAGGGGCGTCGGGGAGCTGTTTTTT.

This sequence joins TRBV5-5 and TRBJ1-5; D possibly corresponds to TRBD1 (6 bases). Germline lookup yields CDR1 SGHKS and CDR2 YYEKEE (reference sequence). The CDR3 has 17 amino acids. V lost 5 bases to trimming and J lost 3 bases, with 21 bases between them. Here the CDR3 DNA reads TGTGCCAGCAGTTGGGACACCTCCAACGGTTACAATCAGCCCCAGCATTTT. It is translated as CASSWDTSNGYNQPQHF.

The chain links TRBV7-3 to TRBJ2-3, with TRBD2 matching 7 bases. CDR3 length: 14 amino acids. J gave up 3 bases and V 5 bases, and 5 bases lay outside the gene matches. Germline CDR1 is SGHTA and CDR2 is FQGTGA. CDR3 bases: TGTGCCAGCAGCCCTTCGGGGGGTACAGATACGCAGTATTTT. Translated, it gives CASSPSGGTDTQYF.

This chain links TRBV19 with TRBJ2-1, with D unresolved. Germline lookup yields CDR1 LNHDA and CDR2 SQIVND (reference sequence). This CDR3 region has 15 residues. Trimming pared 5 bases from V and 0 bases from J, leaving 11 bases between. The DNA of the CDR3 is TGTGCCAGTAGTCCCGGACGAAGCTCCTACAATGAGCAGTTCTTC. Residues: CASSPGRSSYNEQFF.

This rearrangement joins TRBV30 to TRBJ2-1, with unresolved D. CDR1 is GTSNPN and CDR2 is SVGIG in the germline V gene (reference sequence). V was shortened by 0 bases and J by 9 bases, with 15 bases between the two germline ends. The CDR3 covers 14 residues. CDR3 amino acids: CAWSVGPGGVEQFF. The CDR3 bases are TGTGCCTGGAGTGTAGGGCCGGGTGGCGTTGAGCAGTTCTTC.

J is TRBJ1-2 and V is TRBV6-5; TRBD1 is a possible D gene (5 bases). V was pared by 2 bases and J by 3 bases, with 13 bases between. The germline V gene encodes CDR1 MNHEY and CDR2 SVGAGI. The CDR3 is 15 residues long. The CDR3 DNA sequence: TGTGCCAGCAGTTACGCTCGGGGGGGGGACTATGGCTACACCTTC. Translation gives CASSYARGGDYGYTF.

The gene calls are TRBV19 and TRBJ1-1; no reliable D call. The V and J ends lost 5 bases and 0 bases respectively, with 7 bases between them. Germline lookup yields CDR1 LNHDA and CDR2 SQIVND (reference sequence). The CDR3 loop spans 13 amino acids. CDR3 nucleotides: TGTGCCAGTAGTCCGACATTGAACACTGAAGCTTTCTTT. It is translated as CASSPTLNTEAFF.

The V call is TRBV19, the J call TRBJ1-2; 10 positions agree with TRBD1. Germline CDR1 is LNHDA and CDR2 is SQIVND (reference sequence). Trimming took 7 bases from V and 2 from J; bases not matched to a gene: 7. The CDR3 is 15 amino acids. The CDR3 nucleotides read TGTGCCAGTACCACCGGGACAGGGGTGAACTATGGCTACACCTTC. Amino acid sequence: CASTTGTGVNYGYTF.